A single sample is the source of the 9 T cell receptor beta chains below, sequenced in a study of T-cell reconstitution after alpha-beta-depleted transplantation in children. Library preparation (for TCRbeta) was performed with unique molecular identifiers. One entry per CDR3 protein results from TCRdb running MiXCR on the PCR reads. This table has hundreds of thousands of distinct CDR3 sequences, around 10% appearing once. The specimen comprised PBMCs, sampled before TCRalphabeta/CD19-depleted stem cell transplant. The receptors shown here come from a boy under two years old with acute myeloid leukemia, due to receive a stem cell transplant.

The rearrangement joins TRBV25-1 to TRBJ2-6, with 7 nucleotides matching TRBD2. Germline CDR1 is MGHDK and CDR2 is SYGVNS. This CDR3 comprises 18 residues. The trim removed 1 base at V and 0 bases at J, leaving 6 bases unmatched. CDR3: CASSESGLPNSGANVLTF. The CDR3 nucleotides are TGTGCCAGCAGTGAATCGGGACTACCCAACTCTGGGGCCAACGTCCTGACTTTC.

The V call is TRBV28, the J call TRBJ2-7; 7 bases match TRBD1. The CDR3 is 16 residues long. Losses at the gene ends were 7 bases for V and 0 bases for J; bases not matched to a gene: 12. Germline values: CDR1 MDHEN, CDR2 SYDVKM. The CDR3: CASNSPVGTDSYEQYF. Written as DNA, the CDR3 is TGTGCCAGCAACTCCCCTGTAGGGACAGACTCCTACGAGCAGTACTTC.

This clonotype occurred many times. The genes are TRBV29-1 and TRBJ2-7, with D perhaps matching TRBD1 (6 bases). Trimming left V 1 base short and J 0 bases short, with 7 bases between. The CDR3 contains 13 residues. Germline CDR1 is SQVTM and CDR2 is ANQGSEA. CDR3 sequence: CSVEGDISYEQYF. CDR3 sequence (DNA): TGCAGCGTTGAAGGGGACATCTCCTACGAGCAGTACTTC.

The V gene is TRBV28, the J gene TRBJ2-7, with 7 bases identical to TRBD1. The germline V gene encodes CDR1 MDHEN and CDR2 SYDVKM. CDR3 length equals 14 residues. J lost 3 bases, V lost 8 bases, and 10 bases had no gene match. CDR3 in amino acids: CASRQGILFYEQYF. The DNA for the CDR3 is TGTGCCAGCCGACAGGGCATCCTCTTCTACGAGCAGTACTTC.

In its sample, this clonotype was seen many times. The J gene is TRBJ2-2, the V gene TRBV9; weak D call: TRBD1 (6 bases). CDR3 length equals 17 residues. The germline V gene has CDR1 SGDLS and CDR2 YYNGEE. V lost 1 base, J lost 4 bases, and 17 bases lay in between. In nucleotides, the CDR3 is TGTGCCAGCAGCGTAAGAACCGACAGGCGAGGCACCGGGGAGCTGTTTTTT. Its protein is CASSVRTDRRGTGELFF.

This clonotype was seen ten or more times. The chain recombines TRBV28 with TRBJ2-7, with 10 bases fitting TRBD2. J was trimmed by 0 bases and V by 0 bases; bases with no gene match: 5. Germline CDR1 reads MDHEN; CDR2 reads SYDVKM. CDR3 length equals 17 residues. Written as DNA, the CDR3 is TGTGCCAGCAGTTTATGGCTCCTAGCGGGGGCCTCCTACGAGCAGTACTTC. Protein sequence: CASSLWLLAGASYEQYF. The complete variable domain, with remaining parts taken from reference TRBV28 and TRBJ2-7, reads DVKVTQSSRYLVKRTGEKVFLECVQDMDHENMFWYRQDPGLGLRLIYFSYDVKMKEKGDIPEGYSVSREKKERFSLILESASTNQTSMYLCASSLWLLAGASYEQYFGPGTRLTVT.

This clonotype was detected only a few times. The J gene is TRBJ1-5, the V gene TRBV20-1; D unresolved. Trimming shortened V by 4 bases and J by 3 bases, and 16 bases separated the two germline ends. The germline gives CDR1 DFQATT, CDR2 SNEGSKA (reference sequence). This CDR3 contains 15 residues. The CDR3 DNA reads as TGCAGTGCTACGGGGAACCGACGATACAATCAGCCCCAGCATTTT. Encoded protein: CSATGNRRYNQPQHF.

This chain connects TRBV12-3 or TRBV12-4 to TRBJ2-7; D unclear. The CDR3 covers 14 residues. With 1 base removed from V and 1 base from J, the gap between germline ends came to 8 bases. The CDR3 reads CASSLGAVSYEQYF. Written as DNA, the CDR3 is TGTGCCAGCAGTTTAGGTGCGGTATCCTACGAGCAGTACTTC.

This clonotype showed up just a few times. The rearrangement uses TRBV20-1 and TRBJ2-2; D gene uncertain. The CDR3 is 12 amino acids. V gave up 1 base and J gave up 8 bases, with 8 bases separating them. CDR1 is DFQATT, CDR2 SNEGSKA, per germline (reference sequence). CDR3 region: CSARGELGELFF. DNA of the CDR3: TGCAGTGCTAGAGGCGAGCTGGGGGAGCTGTTTTTT.